This entry describes one T cell receptor (beta chain). The method was immunoSEQ multiplex PCR; TCRdb's version includes in-frame clones alone and lacks a portion of them. The profile shows 150,000 to 200,000 clones, 90% of them singletons. The sample is drawn from a study of blood T cell repertoires in COVID-19. CDR1 SGDLS and CDR2 YYNGEE come from the germline V gene. The junction had 8 bases not matched to a gene; V was cut back by 2 bases and J by 8 bases. This CDR3 has 15 amino acids. This rearrangement joins TRBV9 to TRBJ2-5, with TRBD2 identical over 11 bases. The receptor was isolated from a man aged 50 to 60 with acute or convalescent COVID-19. The sample taken for sequencing was peripheral blood. The chain's CDR3 is CASSVAETSGGTQYF. Written as DNA, the CDR3 is TGTGCCAGCAGCGTGGCAGAAACTAGCGGGGGTACCCAGTACTTC.